The clone carrying this T cell receptor beta chain showed up many times. The sample is drawn from a study of neurological immune-mediated disorders. TCRdb itself ran the 5' RACE reads through MiXCR, one entry per CDR3 protein. The sample yields more than 60,000 distinct CDR3 sequences, 3.5% to 4.5% seen once. In germline, CDR1 is DFQATT, CDR2 SNEGSKA (reference sequence). Trimming removed 6 bases at V and 5 bases at J, with 14 bases between. The CDR3 loop spans 14 amino acids. The source of this sequence is a woman in her forties or fifties with multiple sclerosis. The gene calls are TRBV20-1 and TRBJ1-6, with D maybe TRBD1 (5 bases). The source material was PBMCs. CDR3 DNA sequence: TGCAGTGCCCTCCCTCCGGGGCATAATTCACCCCTCCACTTT. It encodes CSALPPGHNSPLHF.